Following are 20 T cell receptor beta chains from one sample sequenced in a study of cytomegalovirus exposure and HLA in healthy donors (dated by TCRdb to about 2017). Library method: the immunoSEQ multiplex PCR assay. A mixture of 60 forward primers for TCR Vbeta segments and 13 reverse primers for TCR Jbeta segments was used in the multiplex PCR. TCRdb obtained this table from immuneACCESS and retained in-frame rearrangements with V and J assigned. These tables miss some clones; where compared with another copy, unresolved V genes account for less than half of the shortfall, and the remainder is unexplained. This sample's listing comprises about 160,000 clones. Of the sample, 1.3% falls within the top ten clones. Input material: PBMCs. These receptor sequences come from a woman in her sixties or seventies in good health and CMV-seronegative.

The chain joins TRBV27 to TRBJ2-7, with TRBD2 identical over 8 bases. The germline V gene encodes CDR1 MNHEY and CDR2 SMNVEV (reference sequence). Losses at the gene ends were 2 bases for V and 2 bases for J; bases not matched to a gene: 5. This CDR3 is built from 15 residues. For the CDR3, the DNA is TGTGCCAGCAGTTTAGGCCCGGGGGGGACCTACGAGCAGTACTTC. Its translation is CASSLGPGGTYEQYF.

J is TRBJ1-2 and V is TRBV5-4; the match to TRBD1 covers 10 bases. The length of the CDR3 is 14 residues. The germline gives CDR1 SGHNT, CDR2 YYREEE (reference sequence). V was pared by 6 bases and J by 4 bases, with 6 bases of the junction left unmatched. The CDR3 region is CASTRTGGFYGYTF. DNA for the CDR3: TGTGCCAGCACCCGGACAGGGGGTTTCTATGGCTACACCTTC.

V and J are TRBV12-5 and TRBJ2-1, with D perhaps matching TRBD2 (6 bases). This CDR3 is built from 14 residues. CDR1 is LGHNT and CDR2 is FRNRAP in the germline V gene. V lost 0 bases and J lost 13, with 16 bases in between. Here the CDR3 DNA reads TGTGCTAGTGGTTTGGTCCCGGGGAGCGGGTCTCAGTTCTTC. This encodes CASGLVPGSGSQFF.

This rearrangement joins TRBV7-2 to TRBJ2-1; 11 nucleotides line up with TRBD2. J was trimmed by 7 bases and V by 5 bases; bases with no gene match: 7. The CDR3 totals 15 residues. Germline-derived CDR1 and CDR2 are SGHTA and FQGNSA. CDR3 in DNA: TGTGCCAGCAGCAGACTAGCGGGGAGGGGTAATGAGCAGTTCTTC. Translated: CASSRLAGRGNEQFF.

This chain links TRBV29-1 with TRBJ1-2; D remains unclear. The CDR3 is 12 residues long. The V end was cut by 4 bases, the J end by 6 bases, with 12 bases between. Germline CDR1 SQVTM, CDR2 ANQGSEA. Here the CDR3 DNA reads TGCAGCGTTGGGGTGGGTCAGGATGGCTACACCTTC. This sequence encodes CSVGVGQDGYTF.

The chain joins TRBV5-4 to TRBJ1-1; a possible D gene is TRBD1 (6 bases). The CDR3 runs to 15 residues. V lost 4 bases and J lost 0, with 13 bases in between. The V gene's germline CDR1 is SGHNT and CDR2 YYREEE (reference sequence). The CDR3 DNA sequence: TGTGCCAGCAGCGGTCAACAGGGAATGAACACTGAAGCTTTCTTT. Its translation is CASSGQQGMNTEAFF.

This chain joins TRBV27 and TRBJ2-5; 14 bases map to TRBD2. This CDR3 has 16 residues. V trimming: 5 bases; J trimming: 1 base; junction bases outside the gene matches: 3. Per the germline V gene, CDR1 is MNHEY and CDR2 is SMNVEV (reference sequence). This CDR3 is CASSPGLAGGQETQYF. In DNA, the CDR3 is TGTGCCAGCAGTCCTGGACTAGCGGGGGGCCAAGAGACCCAGTACTTC.

This rearrangement joins TRBV15 to TRBJ1-6; a weak D match, TRBD1 (5 bases). Germline V gives CDR1 LNHNV, CDR2 YYDKDF (reference sequence). This CDR3 has 12 residues. The V and J ends lost 8 bases and 11 bases respectively, with 13 bases between them. Here the CDR3 reads CATSTAGAPLHF. CDR3 sequence (DNA): TGTGCCACCTCGACGGCGGGGGCACCCCTCCACTTT. The full variable domain, its missing parts supplied by reference TRBV15 and TRBJ1-6, is DAMVIQNPRYQVTQFGKPVTLSCSQTLNHNVMYWYQQKSSQAPKLLFHYYDKDFNNEADTPDNFQSRRPNTSFCFLDIRSPGLGDTAMYLCATSTAGAPLHFGNGTRLTVT.

This chain uses TRBV7-2 with TRBJ2-3; 9 bases match TRBD1. In germline, CDR1 is SGHTA, CDR2 FQGNSA. This CDR3 region has 18 residues. Unmatched junction bases numbered 14, after V lost 5 bases and J lost 2 bases. This CDR3 reads CASSPGTGWYLVTDTQYF. The CDR3 region has the DNA TGTGCCAGCAGCCCCGGGACAGGGTGGTACCTGGTCACAGATACGCAGTATTTT. Supplemented by reference TRBV7-2 and TRBJ2-3, the full variable domain reads GAGVSQSPSNKVTEKGKDVELRCDPISGHTALYWYRQSLGQGLEFLIYFQGNSAPDKSGLPSDRFSAERTGGSVSTLTIQRTQQEDSAVYLCASSPGTGWYLVTDTQYFGPGTRLTVL.

The chain joins TRBV15 to TRBJ2-1; TRBD2 matches 8 bases. CDR3 length: 16 amino acids. Germline CDR1 is LNHNV and CDR2 is YYDKDF (reference sequence). V lost 1 base and J lost 0; bases outside the gene matches: 2. CDR3 region: CATSRGGGSSYNEQFF. The CDR3 nucleotides read TGTGCCACCAGCAGAGGCGGGGGGAGCTCCTACAATGAGCAGTTCTTC. Looking up the rest from reference TRBV15 and TRBJ2-1 gives the full variable domain: DAMVIQNPRYQVTQFGKPVTLSCSQTLNHNVMYWYQQKSSQAPKLLFHYYDKDFNNEADTPDNFQSRRPNTSFCFLDIRSPGLGDTAMYLCATSRGGGSSYNEQFFGPGTRLTVL.

The rearrangement links TRBV27 to TRBJ1-4, with 9 bases identical to TRBD1. The germline V gene has CDR1 MNHEY and CDR2 SMNVEV (reference sequence). CDR3 length: 13 amino acids. Germline trimming cut 9 bases from V and 8 bases from J; bases unmatched to any gene: 7. The CDR3 reads CASSRQGGEKLFF. CDR3 DNA: TGTGCCAGTTCGAGACAGGGGGGGGAAAAACTGTTTTTT.

The chain recombines TRBV14 with TRBJ2-2; TRBD1 aligns across 8 bases. The CDR3 runs to 19 residues. Per the germline V gene, CDR1 is SGHDN and CDR2 is FVKESK. With 2 bases clipped from V and 5 bases from J, the junction kept 16 bases outside the gene matches. The CDR3 region is CASSQNRGHWTGSTGELFF. CDR3 sequence (DNA): TGTGCCAGCAGCCAAAATCGGGGACACTGGACAGGGTCGACCGGGGAGCTGTTTTTT.

This chain uses TRBV5-1 with TRBJ1-3; the match to TRBD1 covers 9 bases. This CDR3 is built from 16 residues. Germline trimming cut 2 bases from V and 2 bases from J; bases unmatched to any gene: 5. Per germline, CDR1 SGHRS and CDR2 YFSETQ. DNA of the CDR3: TGCGCCAGCAGCTTACAGGGGGCCGTCGCTGGAAACACCATATATTTT. Amino acids: CASSLQGAVAGNTIYF.

This chain links TRBV6-6 with TRBJ1-1, with D hard to call. Trimming removed 6 bases from V and 2 bases from J, with 13 bases in between. The germline V gene has CDR1 MNHNY and CDR2 SVGAGI (reference sequence). The CDR3 is 14 residues long. CDR3 sequence reads: CASSPGWINTEAFF. In DNA, the CDR3 is TGTGCCAGCAGCCCCGGGTGGATAAACACTGAAGCTTTCTTT.

The chain recombines TRBV4-3 with TRBJ1-1, with no clear D. CDR1 and CDR2 (germline): LGHNA, YSLEER. The CDR3 spans 17 residues. V was clipped by 3 bases and J by 1 base, with 18 bases between them. CDR3: CASSHQLAGNKNTEAFF. In DNA, the CDR3 is TGCGCCAGCAGCCACCAACTAGCCGGGAATAAGAACACTGAAGCTTTCTTT.

The V call is TRBV7-8, the J call TRBJ2-7; 9 bases match TRBD2. The CDR3 has 20 residues. Germline V gives CDR1 SGHVS, CDR2 FQNEAQ. J gave up 2 bases and V 3 bases, and 20 bases lay outside the gene matches. In DNA, the CDR3 is TGTGCCAGCAGCTTCCCGGGGGCAGAGACTAGCGGCCTAGGGGCCTACGAGCAGTACTTC. This translates into CASSFPGAETSGLGAYEQYF.

V gene TRBV6-4 combines with J gene TRBJ2-7; 14 positions match TRBD2. CDR1 MRHNA and CDR2 SNTAGT come from the germline V gene. The CDR3 is 18 residues long. V was clipped by 4 bases and J by 1 base; unmatched bases: 9. CDR3 amino acids: CASSVPGLAGVGSYEQYF. The CDR3 DNA reads TGTGCCAGCAGTGTCCCGGGACTAGCGGGAGTTGGGTCCTACGAGCAGTACTTC.

This chain joins TRBV5-3 and TRBJ1-6, with D hard to call. TRBV5-3 is noted as an ORF with a role that remains uncertain. V was cut by 4 bases and J by 7 bases, with 21 bases left in between. This CDR3 is 17 amino acids long. CDR3 sequence (DNA): TGTGCCAGAAGCCCCGTTAGGCAGCGCCCCCTGAATTCACCCCTCCACTTT. Protein product: CARSPVRQRPLNSPLHF.

This chain joins TRBV5-6 and TRBJ2-1, with a possible D match to TRBD2 (6 bases). Per germline, CDR1 SGHDT and CDR2 YYEEEE. This CDR3 has 15 residues. Trimming removed 3 bases from V and 7 bases from J, with 17 bases in between. Here the CDR3 reads CASSSISGDGNEQFF. CDR3 sequence (DNA): TGTGCCAGCAGCTCTATCTCGGGGGACGGGAATGAGCAGTTCTTC.

The chain joins TRBV4-3 to TRBJ1-2, with 8 positions matching TRBD1. V was pared by 5 bases and J by 8 bases, with 4 bases of the junction left unmatched. The CDR3 runs 12 residues. Germline values: CDR1 LGHNA, CDR2 YSLEER. The CDR3 region has the DNA TGCGCCAGCAGCAGACAGGGGCACGGCTACACCTTC. It translates to CASSRQGHGYTF.